This T cell receptor (beta chain) comes out of a study of blood T cell repertoires in COVID-19. The CDR3 is made up of 16 amino acids. The junction had 8 bases not matched to a gene; V was cut back by 4 bases and J by 1 base. Looked up from germline, CDR1 is ENHRY and CDR2 is SYGVKD. TCRdb's table, derived via immunoSEQ multiplex PCR, lists solely in-frame clones and lacks some. The data show more than 110,000 clones, about 90% seen once. The sequence was obtained from a man in his forties or fifties with active or convalescent COVID-19. The sample comprised peripheral blood. The rearrangement links TRBV10-3 to TRBJ1-1; the match to TRBD1 covers 8 bases. CDR3 loop: CAISAGTGLGNTEAFF. The CDR3 coding sequence is TGTGCCATCAGTGCAGGGACAGGACTGGGGAACACTGAAGCTTTCTTT.